This TCR beta chain originates from a study of beta chain features in type 1 diabetes. The isolated RNA, all of it, was reverse transcribed, so expressed TCRB transcripts were what got sequenced. A few million reads were obtained on average from naive, central memory and regulatory T cell samples. Assay used: immunoSEQ multiplex PCR; TCRdb lists only in-frame clones, some missing. In the table there are roughly 170,000 clones, about 13% of which are singletons. This clone was counted between two and nine times. The sequencing input was central memory CD4+ T cells from blood. This TCR was recovered from a woman aged 18-35 years in good health.

The CDR3 region is CASSLDTGPGELFF. The CDR3 region has the DNA TGTGCCAGCAGCTTAGACACAGGGCCGGGGGAGCTGTTTTTT. J is TRBJ2-2 and V is TRBV7-7; perhaps TRBD1 as D (6 bases). Germline CDR1 and CDR2: SSHAT and FNYEAQ (reference sequence). Trimming removed 1 base at V and 8 bases at J, with 11 bases between. CDR3 length equals 14 residues.